The 18 T cell receptor beta chains below come from one sample, sequenced in a study of T cell responses to AZD1222 COVID-19 vaccine (dated by TCRdb to about 2021). The library was obtained by the immunoSEQ multiplex PCR assay. In its TCRdb copy, this immuneACCESS table keeps in-frame sequences only and misses some clones. Where compared with another copy, unresolved V genes explain less than half of these, and the others have no known cause. The table for this sample lists 120,000 to 150,000 clones; roughly 90% of them were counted only once. The leading ten clones occupy about 3.2% of the sample. The time point label, read with the paper, signifies: baseline before first vaccination. The starting material was peripheral blood, obtained on day 0 of AZD1222 vaccination. These receptors all stem from an adult in good health.

The V gene is TRBV6-5, the J gene TRBJ2-1, with TRBD1 matching 9 bases. V shed 6 bases, J shed 6 bases, and the junction held 6 bases outside the gene matches. The CDR3 runs 14 residues. Germline V lookup: CDR1 MNHEY, CDR2 SVGAGI. The CDR3 coding sequence is TGTGCCAGCAGCCGACAGGGGGGGATCAATGAGCAGTTCTTC. Translated: CASSRQGGINEQFF.

The rearrangement joins TRBV12-5 to TRBJ2-1; 10 positions agree with TRBD1. The CDR3 length is 15 residues. The germline V gene has CDR1 LGHNT and CDR2 FRNRAP. With 1 base clipped from V and 11 bases from J, the junction kept 8 bases outside the gene matches. The CDR3 loop is CASGLATGTGAKQFF. The CDR3 DNA is TGTGCTAGTGGTTTGGCGACCGGGACAGGGGCTAAGCAGTTCTTC.

The V gene is TRBV10-3, the J gene TRBJ2-7, with 9 bases that match TRBD2. Losses at the gene ends were 9 bases for V and 5 bases for J; bases not matched to a gene: 8. Germline CDR1 ENHRY, CDR2 SYGVKD. The CDR3 covers 13 residues. The DNA of the CDR3 is TGTGCCATATATAGCGGGAGAGGGAACGAGCAGTACTTC. The encoded protein is CAIYSGRGNEQYF.

This clone was observed a single time. The chain links TRBV24-1 to TRBJ2-3, with D unresolved. V shed 4 bases and J shed 2 bases, with 21 bases lying between them. Germline V lookup: CDR1 KGHDR, CDR2 SFDVKD. This CDR3 is built from 18 residues. CDR3 protein: CATSDPRLVVLTTDTQYF. The CDR3 DNA reads as TGTGCCACCAGTGACCCCCGGCTAGTCGTTCTTACCACAGATACGCAGTATTTT.

This sequence joins TRBV30 and TRBJ2-4; 16 bases line up with TRBD2. CDR1 is GTSNPN, CDR2 SVGIG, per germline (reference sequence). J lost 8 bases, V lost 8 bases, and 6 bases had no gene match. This CDR3 has 14 amino acids. This CDR3 is CAGGLAGGVDIQYF. The CDR3 DNA follows: TGTGCCGGGGGACTAGCGGGAGGGGTGGACATTCAGTACTTC. Drawing the rest from reference TRBV30 and TRBJ2-4, the complete variable domain is SQTIHQWPATLVQPVGSPLSLECTVEGTSNPNLYWYRQAAGRGLQLLFYSVGIGQISSEVPQNLSASRPQDRQFILSSKKLLLSDSGFYLCAGGLAGGVDIQYFGAGTRLSVL.

The DNA for the CDR3 is TGTGCCAGCAGGACAGGGGCCTCTCATGGCGAGCAGTACTTC. Residues: CASRTGASHGEQYF. The V and J genes are TRBV6-5 and TRBJ2-7; 8 nucleotides match TRBD1. The CDR3 spans 14 residues. V shed 6 bases, J shed 6 bases, and the junction held 10 bases outside the gene matches. The germline CDR1 and CDR2 sequences are MNHEY and SVGAGI.

This chain uses TRBV10-3 with TRBJ2-7; 8 nucleotides agree with TRBD1. Per germline, CDR1 ENHRY and CDR2 SYGVKD. V lost 5 bases, J lost 4 bases, and 7 bases stayed unmatched. The CDR3 runs 14 residues. The CDR3 protein is CAISTGQGIYEQYF. The CDR3 DNA sequence: TGTGCCATCAGTACAGGACAGGGTATTTACGAGCAGTACTTC.

The chain combines TRBV11-2 with TRBJ1-1; D is possibly TRBD1 (5 bases). The germline gives CDR1 SGHAT, CDR2 FQNNGV. Trimming cost V 1 base and J 3 bases, with 12 bases left between them. CDR3 size: 15 residues. DNA of the CDR3: TGTGCCAGCAGCTTAGCTGAGGGGTCGCACACTGAAGCTTTCTTT. This translates into CASSLAEGSHTEAFF.

The rearrangement links TRBV30 to TRBJ1-2; TRBD1 might be the D (6 bases). Germline V CDR1 and CDR2: GTSNPN, SVGIG (reference sequence). The CDR3 runs to 15 residues. Trimming pared 0 bases from V and 4 bases from J, leaving 15 bases between. The CDR3 sequence: CAWSVRAGETYGYTF. The CDR3 DNA reads TGTGCCTGGAGTGTACGGGCAGGGGAAACCTATGGCTACACCTTC.

The gene calls are TRBV11-2 and TRBJ2-3, with D possibly matching TRBD1 (6 bases). Trimming pared 5 bases from V and 10 bases from J, leaving 10 bases between. This CDR3 has 11 residues. Germline V gene sequence: CDR1 SGHAT, CDR2 FQNNGV. The CDR3 here is CASSPGVSQYF. DNA for the CDR3: TGTGCCAGCAGCCCAGGGGTATCGCAGTATTTT.

This chain links TRBV25-1 with TRBJ1-1, with 8 bases identical to TRBD1. V dropped 6 bases and J dropped 4; count of bases not matched to a gene: 10. The germline V gene encodes CDR1 MGHDK and CDR2 SYGVNS. This CDR3 is built from 15 residues. The CDR3 nucleotides are TGTGCCAGCAGAGGAGGACAGGGCTCGTTCACTGAAGCTTTCTTT. It codes for CASRGGQGSFTEAFF.

This rearrangement joins TRBV21-1 to TRBJ2-7; TRBD1 is taken as the D call from the table, unchecked against the DNA. TRBV21-1 is recorded as a pseudogene. The CDR3 contains 15 residues. Written as DNA, the CDR3 is TGTGCCAGCAGCAAAAGCACAGGCCTTATGTACGAGCAGTACTTC. This sequence encodes CASSKSTGLMYEQYF.

V gene TRBV2 combines with J gene TRBJ1-1; 11 bases are shared with TRBD1. CDR3 size: 16 residues. Germline assignment: CDR1 SNHLY and CDR2 FYNNEI. The ends lost 3 bases at V and 3 bases at J; junction bases unmatched: 6. CDR3 residues: CASSDPQGQGDTEAFF. The CDR3 DNA reads as TGTGCCAGCAGTGATCCCCAGGGACAGGGGGACACTGAAGCTTTCTTT.

V and J are TRBV28 and TRBJ2-2, with TRBD2 matching 16 bases. Germline V gene lookup returns CDR1 MDHEN and CDR2 SYDVKM. The CDR3 has 17 amino acids. V trimming: 3 bases; J trimming: 4 bases; junction bases outside the gene matches: 2. This CDR3 is CASSFGTSGRGTGELFF. In DNA form, the CDR3 reads TGTGCCAGCAGTTTCGGGACTAGCGGGAGGGGCACCGGGGAGCTGTTTTTT. Full variable domain (outside the CDR3, taken from reference TRBV28 and TRBJ2-2): DVKVTQSSRYLVKRTGEKVFLECVQDMDHENMFWYRQDPGLGLRLIYFSYDVKMKEKGDIPEGYSVSREKKERFSLILESASTNQTSMYLCASSFGTSGRGTGELFFGEGSRLTVL.

The CDR3 here is CASSQVQEGGEQYF. CDR3 bases: TGTGCCAGCAGCCAAGTTCAGGAAGGCGGCGAGCAGTACTTC. The gene calls are TRBV3-1 (or the pseudogene TRBV3-2) and TRBJ2-7; D is unclear. The CDR3 loop spans 14 amino acids. Germline CDR1 is LGHDT and CDR2 is YNNKEL (reference sequence). Trimming took off 1 base at V and 6 bases at J, with 13 bases between the two ends.

This chain connects TRBV27 to TRBJ2-1; D tentatively fits TRBD1 or TRBD2 (7 bases each). Germline V gives CDR1 MNHEY, CDR2 SMNVEV (reference sequence). V lost 8 bases and J lost 7, with 24 bases in between. The CDR3 loop spans 16 amino acids. The CDR3 here is CASGILAGGGGNEQFF. CDR3 DNA: TGTGCCAGCGGAATCTTAGCAGGGGGAGGGGGGAATGAGCAGTTCTTC.

The rearrangement links TRBV18 to TRBJ1-1; D ambiguous. The CDR3 loop spans 13 amino acids. The germline V gene has CDR1 KGHSH and CDR2 LQKENI. The ends were cut back, 3 bases at V and 11 bases at J, with 16 bases in the middle. The DNA for the CDR3 is TGTGCCAGCTCACCTTCTTCACAACTGAGGGCTTTCTTT. This sequence encodes CASSPSSQLRAFF.

This chain uses TRBV5-1 with TRBJ1-1; possible D gene TRBD1, 5 bases. With 5 bases removed from V and 4 bases from J, the gap between germline ends came to 15 bases. CDR1 is SGHRS and CDR2 is YFSETQ in the germline V gene. The CDR3 length is 14 residues. In DNA, the CDR3 is TGCGCCAGCAGACTGTCCGGGGGTCGCACTGAAGCTTTCTTT. It codes for CASRLSGGRTEAFF.